Presented here are 9 T cell receptor beta chains from one specimen sequenced in a study of blood T cell repertoires in COVID-19. This table comes from immunoSEQ multiplex PCR, and its TCRdb copy is limited to in-frame clones, with some not included. This table has roughly 140,000 clones, 88% appearing once. Sequenced input: peripheral blood. Receptors originate from a human donor in a cohort sampled during active COVID-19.

J is TRBJ1-5 and V is TRBV6-5, with 8 bases matching TRBD1. Germline CDR1 and CDR2: MNHEY and SVGAGI. Losses at the gene ends were 0 bases for V and 6 bases for J; bases not matched to a gene: 4. The CDR3 is 15 amino acids. The DNA for the CDR3 is TGTGCCAGCAGTTACTCAGCAGGGGGCAGTCAGCCCCAGCATTTT. It yields the protein CASSYSAGGSQPQHF.

This CDR3 is CASSLKVTSYFMMDTQYF. CDR3 nucleotide sequence: TGTGCCAGTAGTTTAAAAGTGACTAGCTATTTTATGATGGATACGCAGTATTTT. This sequence joins TRBV19 and TRBJ2-3, with 7 bases lining up with TRBD2. The trim removed 5 bases at V and 6 bases at J, leaving 20 bases unmatched. Germline V gene data show CDR1 as LNHDA and CDR2 as SQIVND (reference sequence). This CDR3 is 18 amino acids long.

This CDR3 reads CASSPDRQDEQYF. In DNA, the CDR3 is TGTGCCAGCAGTCCCGACCGCCAGGACGAGCAGTACTTC. The chain has TRBV5-4 and TRBJ2-7; D is uncertain. Looked up from germline, CDR1 is SGHNT and CDR2 is YYREEE (reference sequence). This CDR3 is 13 amino acids long. Trimming took 5 bases from V and 5 from J, leaving 14 bases between them.

This rearrangement joins TRBV5-1 to TRBJ2-7, with 11 bases lining up with TRBD2. CDR3 length: 17 amino acids. With V trimmed by 0 bases and J by 7 bases, 12 bases remained unmatched. In germline, CDR1 is SGHRS, CDR2 YFSETQ. CDR3 amino acids: CASSLGVAGGPGSEQYF. The DNA of the CDR3 is TGCGCCAGCAGCTTGGGGGTAGCGGGAGGGCCAGGGTCGGAGCAGTACTTC.

The chain recombines TRBV28 with TRBJ2-7, with 10 bases that match TRBD2. Losses at the gene ends were 7 bases for V and 4 bases for J; bases not matched to a gene: 10. The CDR3 length is 15 residues. The germline CDR1 and CDR2 sequences are MDHEN and SYDVKM. The CDR3 sequence is CASTGGLAVGYEQYF. DNA for the CDR3: TGTGCCAGCACCGGAGGACTAGCGGTCGGGTACGAGCAGTACTTC.

This clone has only a few counts. The chain has TRBV7-9 and TRBJ2-2; D remains ambiguous. The CDR3 consists of 11 residues. Germline CDR1 and CDR2: SEHNR and FQNEAQ (reference sequence). V lost 3 bases, J lost 7 bases, and 3 bases lay in between. CDR3 sequence: CASSFVGELFF. The DNA for the CDR3 is TGTGCCAGCAGCTTCGTCGGGGAGCTGTTTTTT.

The chain is built from TRBV15 and TRBJ2-1; 12 nucleotides line up with TRBD2. Germline V gene lookup returns CDR1 LNHNV and CDR2 YYDKDF (reference sequence). With V trimmed by 3 bases and J by 7 bases, 7 bases remained unmatched. CDR3 length: 16 amino acids. In DNA form, the CDR3 reads TGTGCCACCAGCAGGGCCCTAGCGGGAGGGCGAAATGAGCAGTTCTTC. Its protein is CATSRALAGGRNEQFF.

This chain joins TRBV2 and TRBJ2-4, with a possible D match to TRBD2 (6 bases). Per germline, CDR1 SNHLY and CDR2 FYNNEI. Trimming stripped 8 bases from V and 0 bases from J, with 20 bases between. The CDR3 spans 17 residues. CDR3 protein: CASRLLRGTGAKNIQYF. The CDR3 DNA is TGTGCCAGCCGCCTCCTCCGGGGGACCGGAGCCAAAAACATTCAGTACTTC. The complete variable domain, with remaining parts taken from reference TRBV2 and TRBJ2-4, reads EPEVTQTPSHQVTQMGQEVILRCVPISNHLYFYWYRQILGQKVEFLVSFYNNEISEKSEIFDDQFSVERPDGSNFTLKIRSTKLEDSAMYFCASRLLRGTGAKNIQYFGAGTRLSVL.

The V gene is TRBV28, the J gene TRBJ1-6; 8 nucleotides match TRBD1. Trimming cost V 6 bases and J 5 bases; bases outside gene matches: 12. The CDR3 totals 17 residues. The V gene's germline CDR1 is MDHEN and CDR2 SYDVKM. The CDR3 here is CASRAFPPGQDNSPLHF. Written as DNA, the CDR3 is TGTGCCAGCAGGGCGTTCCCGCCGGGACAGGATAATTCACCCCTCCACTTT. Using reference TRBV28 and TRBJ1-6 for the parts outside the CDR3, the full variable domain is DVKVTQSSRYLVKRTGEKVFLECVQDMDHENMFWYRQDPGLGLRLIYFSYDVKMKEKGDIPEGYSVSREKKERFSLILESASTNQTSMYLCASRAFPPGQDNSPLHFGNGTRLTVT.